This T cell receptor beta chain is drawn from a study of shared clonotypes between healthy human individuals. Repertoires were generated with immunoSEQ multiplex PCR, while TCRdb's copy carries only in-frame clones and drops some. The data contain 550,000 to 600,000 clones, nearly 98% of them seen just once; the ten biggest clones take up 0.25% to 0.35%. CD8 cells classed as naive were CD45RO-negative and positively selected for CCR7, excluding terminally differentiated effector memory CD45RA+ cells. As for this clone: Other DNA sequences of this sample code for an identical CDR3.

The CDR3 covers 13 residues. Trimming took 2 bases from V and 1 from J, leaving 5 bases between them. Germline lookup yields CDR1 MNHEY and CDR2 SMNVEV (reference sequence). The clonotype was recovered from a man aged 25 to 40 in good health. The chain uses TRBV27 and TRBJ1-1; possibly TRBD1 for D (5 bases). Sequences were obtained from naive CD8+ T cells sorted from blood. Written as DNA, the CDR3 is TGTGCCAGCAGTTTAGGGGGGAACACTGAAGCTTTCTTT. This codes for CASSLGGNTEAFF.